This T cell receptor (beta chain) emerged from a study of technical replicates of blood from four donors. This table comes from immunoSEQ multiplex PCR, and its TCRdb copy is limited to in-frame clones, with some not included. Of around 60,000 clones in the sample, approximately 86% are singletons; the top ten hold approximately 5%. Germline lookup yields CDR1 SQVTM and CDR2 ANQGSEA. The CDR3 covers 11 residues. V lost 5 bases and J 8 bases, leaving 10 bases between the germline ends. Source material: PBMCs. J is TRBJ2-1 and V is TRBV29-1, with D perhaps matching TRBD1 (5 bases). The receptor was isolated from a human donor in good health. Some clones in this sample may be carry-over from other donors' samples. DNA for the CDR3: TGCAGCGTTATCAGGGCCGATGAGCAGTTCTTC. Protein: CSVIRADEQFF.